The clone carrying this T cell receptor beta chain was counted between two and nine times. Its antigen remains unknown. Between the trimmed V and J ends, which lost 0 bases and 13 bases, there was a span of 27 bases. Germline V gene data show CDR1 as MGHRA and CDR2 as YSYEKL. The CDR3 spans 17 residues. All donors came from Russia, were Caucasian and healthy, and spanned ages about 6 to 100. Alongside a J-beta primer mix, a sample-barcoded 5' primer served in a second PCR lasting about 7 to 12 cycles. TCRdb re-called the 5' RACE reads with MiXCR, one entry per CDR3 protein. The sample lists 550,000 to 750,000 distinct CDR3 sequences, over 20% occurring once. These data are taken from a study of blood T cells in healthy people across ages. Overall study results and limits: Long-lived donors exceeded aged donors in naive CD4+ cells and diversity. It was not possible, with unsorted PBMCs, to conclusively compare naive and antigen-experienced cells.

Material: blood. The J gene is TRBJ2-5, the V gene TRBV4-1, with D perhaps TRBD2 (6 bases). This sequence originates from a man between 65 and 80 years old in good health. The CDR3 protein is CASSQDGVGGSWFAPYF. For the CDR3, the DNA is TGCGCCAGCAGCCAAGACGGGGTTGGAGGGTCCTGGTTCGCTCCGTACTTC.